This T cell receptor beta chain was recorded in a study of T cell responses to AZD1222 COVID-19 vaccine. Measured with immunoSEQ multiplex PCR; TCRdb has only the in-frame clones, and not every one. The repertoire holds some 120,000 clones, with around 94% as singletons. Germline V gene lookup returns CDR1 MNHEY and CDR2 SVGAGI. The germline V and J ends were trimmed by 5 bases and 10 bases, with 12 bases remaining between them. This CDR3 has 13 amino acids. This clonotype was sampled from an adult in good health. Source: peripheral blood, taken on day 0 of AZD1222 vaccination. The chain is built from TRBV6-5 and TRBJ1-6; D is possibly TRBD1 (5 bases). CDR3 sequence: CASSPGGASPLHF. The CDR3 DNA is TGTGCCAGCAGTCCCGGGGGAGCATCACCCCTCCACTTT.